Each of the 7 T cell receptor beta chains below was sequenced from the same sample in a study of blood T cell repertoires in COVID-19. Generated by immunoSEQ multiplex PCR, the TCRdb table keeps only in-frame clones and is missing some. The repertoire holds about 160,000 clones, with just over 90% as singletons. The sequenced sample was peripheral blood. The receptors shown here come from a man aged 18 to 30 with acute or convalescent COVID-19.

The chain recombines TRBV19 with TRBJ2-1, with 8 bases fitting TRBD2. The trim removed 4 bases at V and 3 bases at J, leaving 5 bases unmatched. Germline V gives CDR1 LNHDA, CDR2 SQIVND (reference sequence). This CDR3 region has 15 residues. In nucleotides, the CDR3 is TGTGCCAGTAGTAAACGGGAGGGATTCTACAATGAGCAGTTCTTC. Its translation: CASSKREGFYNEQFF.

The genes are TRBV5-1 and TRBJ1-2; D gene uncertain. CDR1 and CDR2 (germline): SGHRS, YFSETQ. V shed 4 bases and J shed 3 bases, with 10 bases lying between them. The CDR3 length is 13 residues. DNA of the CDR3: TGCGCCAGCAGCCTTCTAAATGACTATGGCTACACCTTC. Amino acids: CASSLLNDYGYTF.

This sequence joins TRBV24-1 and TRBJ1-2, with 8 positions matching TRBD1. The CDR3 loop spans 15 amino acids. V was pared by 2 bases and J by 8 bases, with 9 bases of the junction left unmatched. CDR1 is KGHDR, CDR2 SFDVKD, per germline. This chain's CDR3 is CATSDSTDRDDGYTF. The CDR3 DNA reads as TGTGCCACCAGTGATTCGACGGACAGGGACGACGGCTACACCTTC.

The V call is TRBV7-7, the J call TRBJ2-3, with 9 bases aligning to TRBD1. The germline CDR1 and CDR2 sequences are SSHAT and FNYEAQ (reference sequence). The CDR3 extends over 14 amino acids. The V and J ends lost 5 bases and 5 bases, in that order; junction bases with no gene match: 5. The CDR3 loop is CASSKQGAQDTQYF. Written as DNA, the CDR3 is TGTGCCAGCAGCAAACAGGGGGCGCAAGATACGCAGTATTTT.

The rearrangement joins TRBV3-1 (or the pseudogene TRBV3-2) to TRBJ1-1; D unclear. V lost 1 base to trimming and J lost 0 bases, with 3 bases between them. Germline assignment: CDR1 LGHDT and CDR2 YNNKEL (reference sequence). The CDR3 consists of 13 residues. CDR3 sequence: CASSQGLNTEAFF. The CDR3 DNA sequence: TGTGCCAGCAGCCAAGGGCTGAACACTGAAGCTTTCTTT.

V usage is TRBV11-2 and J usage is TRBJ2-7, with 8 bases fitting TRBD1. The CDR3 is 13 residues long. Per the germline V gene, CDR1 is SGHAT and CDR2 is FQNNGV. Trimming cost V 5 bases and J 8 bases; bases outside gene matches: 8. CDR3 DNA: TGTGCCAGCAGCGTTAGCAGGGGGCTTAAGCAGTACTTC. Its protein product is CASSVSRGLKQYF. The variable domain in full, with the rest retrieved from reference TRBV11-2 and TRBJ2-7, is EAGVAQSPRYKIIEKRQSVAFWCNPISGHATLYWYQQILGQGPKLLIQFQNNGVVDDSQLPKDRFSAERLKGVDSTLKIQPAKLEDSAVYLCASSVSRGLKQYFGPGTRLTVT.

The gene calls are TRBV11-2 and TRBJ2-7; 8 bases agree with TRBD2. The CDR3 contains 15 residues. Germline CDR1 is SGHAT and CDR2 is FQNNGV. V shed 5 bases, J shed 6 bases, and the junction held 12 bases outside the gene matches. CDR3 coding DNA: TGTGCCAGCAGCCGCCCGGGAGGGTCGGTAAGCGAGCAGTACTTC. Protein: CASSRPGGSVSEQYF. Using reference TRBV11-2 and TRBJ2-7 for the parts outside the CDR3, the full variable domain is EAGVAQSPRYKIIEKRQSVAFWCNPISGHATLYWYQQILGQGPKLLIQFQNNGVVDDSQLPKDRFSAERLKGVDSTLKIQPAKLEDSAVYLCASSRPGGSVSEQYFGPGTRLTVT.